This T cell receptor (beta chain) came from a study of T cell responses to AZD1222 COVID-19 vaccine. Sequencing used immunoSEQ multiplex PCR; TCRdb keeps in-frame clones, though not all of them. The sample includes 100,000 to 150,000 clones, more than 70% of them seen just once. Sequences were derived from peripheral blood, sampled on day 0 of AZD1222 vaccination. This TCR derives from an adult in good health.

The CDR3 DNA is TGTGCCAGCAGTTGGACAGGATCCTACGAGCAGTACTTC. Its translation: CASSWTGSYEQYF. The chain carries TRBV28 and TRBJ2-7, with 7 bases identical to TRBD1. CDR1 is MDHEN and CDR2 is SYDVKM in the germline V gene. V shed 4 bases, J shed 1 base, and the junction held 1 base outside the gene matches. The CDR3 consists of 13 residues.